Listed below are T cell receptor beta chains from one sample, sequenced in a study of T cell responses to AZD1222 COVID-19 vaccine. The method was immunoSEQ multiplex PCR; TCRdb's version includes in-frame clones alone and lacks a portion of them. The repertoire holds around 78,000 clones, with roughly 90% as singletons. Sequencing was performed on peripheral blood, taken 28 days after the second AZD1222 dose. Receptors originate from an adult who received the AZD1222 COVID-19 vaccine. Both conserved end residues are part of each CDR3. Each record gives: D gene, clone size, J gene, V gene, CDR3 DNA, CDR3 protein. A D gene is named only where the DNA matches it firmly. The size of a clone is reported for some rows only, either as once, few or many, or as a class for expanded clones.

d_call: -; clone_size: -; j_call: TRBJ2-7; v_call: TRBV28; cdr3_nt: TGTGCCAGCAGTCGGAACTACGAGCAGTACTTC; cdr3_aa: CASSRNYEQYF
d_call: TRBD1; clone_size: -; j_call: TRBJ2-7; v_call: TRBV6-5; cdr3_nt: TGTGCCAGCAGTCCTGGACAGGGGGCCTACGAGCAGTACTTC; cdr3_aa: CASSPGQGAYEQYF
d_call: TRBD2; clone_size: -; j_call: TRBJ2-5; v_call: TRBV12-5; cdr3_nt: TGTGCTAGTGGTTCGGGGGGACTGGTAGGAGAGACCCAGTACTTC; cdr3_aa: CASGSGGLVGETQYF
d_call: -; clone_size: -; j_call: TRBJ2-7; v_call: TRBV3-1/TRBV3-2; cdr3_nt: TGTGCCAGCAGCCATGAAACAGGGGGGGCCGAGCAGTACTTC; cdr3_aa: CASSHETGGAEQYF
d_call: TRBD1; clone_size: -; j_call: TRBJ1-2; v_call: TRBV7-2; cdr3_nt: TGTGCCAGCAGCGTACAGGGGGACTATGGCTACACCTTC; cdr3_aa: CASSVQGDYGYTF
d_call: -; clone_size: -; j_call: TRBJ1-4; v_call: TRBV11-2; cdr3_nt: TGTGCCAGCAGCTTATTGGGGGCGCGGTTTAATGAAAAACTGTTTTTT; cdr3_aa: CASSLLGARFNEKLFF
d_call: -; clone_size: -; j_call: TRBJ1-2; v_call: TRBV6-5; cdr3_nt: TGTGCCAGCAGCCTAATACCCGGGGCCTATGGCTACACCTTC; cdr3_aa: CASSLIPGAYGYTF
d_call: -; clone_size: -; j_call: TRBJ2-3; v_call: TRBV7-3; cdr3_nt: TGTGCCAGCAGCTCTGGAGGGCCCGGCACAGATACGCAGTATTTT; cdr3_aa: CASSSGGPGTDTQYF
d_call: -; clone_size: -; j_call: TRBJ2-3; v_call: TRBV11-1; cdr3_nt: TGTGCCAGCAGCTCCGGGACGGGGTCCACAGATACGCAGTATTTT; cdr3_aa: CASSSGTGSTDTQYF
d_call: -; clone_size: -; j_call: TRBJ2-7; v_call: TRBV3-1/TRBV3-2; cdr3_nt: TGTGCCAGCAGCCCCCGTTTAGTTAAGTCCTACGAGCAGTACTTC; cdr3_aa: CASSPRLVKSYEQYF
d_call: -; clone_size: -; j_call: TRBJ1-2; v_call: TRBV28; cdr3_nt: TGTGCCAGCAGAAACCACCAGGGTCCGTATGGCTACACCTTC; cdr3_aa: CASRNHQGPYGYTF
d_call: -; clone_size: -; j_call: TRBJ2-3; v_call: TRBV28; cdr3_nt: TGTGCCAGCAGTTTCACAAAGCGGGGCACAGATACGCAGTATTTT; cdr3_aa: CASSFTKRGTDTQYF
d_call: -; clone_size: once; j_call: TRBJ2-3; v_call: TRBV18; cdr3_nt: TGTGCCAGCTCACCGGTGGGCACAGATACGCAGTATTTT; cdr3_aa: CASSPVGTDTQYF
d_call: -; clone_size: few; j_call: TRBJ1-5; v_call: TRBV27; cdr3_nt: TGTGCCAGCAGTCCCTGGACGGACAAAGGGCAGCCCCAGCATTTT; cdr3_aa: CASSPWTDKGQPQHF
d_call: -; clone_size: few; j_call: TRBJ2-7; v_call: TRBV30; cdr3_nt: TGTGCCTGGAGTGGTGGGGAGTCAAGAAACTTC; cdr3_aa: CAWSGGESRNF
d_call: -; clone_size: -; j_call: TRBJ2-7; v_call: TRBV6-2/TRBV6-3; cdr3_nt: TGTGCCAGCAGTTACATGGAGGGAAGCTCCTACGAGCAGTACTTC; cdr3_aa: CASSYMEGSSYEQYF
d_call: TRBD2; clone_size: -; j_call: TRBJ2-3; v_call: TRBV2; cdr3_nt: TGTGCCAGCAGTGACCTAGCGGGGAGCACAGATACGCAGTATTTT; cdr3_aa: CASSDLAGSTDTQYF
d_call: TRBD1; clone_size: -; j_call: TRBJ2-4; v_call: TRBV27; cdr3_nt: TGTGCCAGCAGTCTGACAGGGGGCATGAAAAACATTCAGTACTTC; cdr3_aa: CASSLTGGMKNIQYF
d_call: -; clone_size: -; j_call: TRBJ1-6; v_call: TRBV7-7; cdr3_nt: TGTGCCAGCAGCTTAGCGCGGGGGGGCAGCCGGCATTCACCCCTCCACTTT; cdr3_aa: CASSLARGGSRHSPLHF
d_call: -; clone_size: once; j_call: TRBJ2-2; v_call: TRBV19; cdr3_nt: TGTGCCAGTAGTATACGCCCGGGGATCACCGGGGAGCTGTTTTTT; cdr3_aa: CASSIRPGITGELFF
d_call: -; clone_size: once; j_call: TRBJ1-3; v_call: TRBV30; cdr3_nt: TGTGCCTGGAGTGTACGGAACACCATATATTTT; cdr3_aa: CAWSVRNTIYF
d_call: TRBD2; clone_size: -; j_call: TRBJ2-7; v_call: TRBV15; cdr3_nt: TGTGCCACCAGCAGAGAGAGGGCTAGCGGGGGCGCGTGGGAGCAGTACTTC; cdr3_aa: CATSRERASGGAWEQYF